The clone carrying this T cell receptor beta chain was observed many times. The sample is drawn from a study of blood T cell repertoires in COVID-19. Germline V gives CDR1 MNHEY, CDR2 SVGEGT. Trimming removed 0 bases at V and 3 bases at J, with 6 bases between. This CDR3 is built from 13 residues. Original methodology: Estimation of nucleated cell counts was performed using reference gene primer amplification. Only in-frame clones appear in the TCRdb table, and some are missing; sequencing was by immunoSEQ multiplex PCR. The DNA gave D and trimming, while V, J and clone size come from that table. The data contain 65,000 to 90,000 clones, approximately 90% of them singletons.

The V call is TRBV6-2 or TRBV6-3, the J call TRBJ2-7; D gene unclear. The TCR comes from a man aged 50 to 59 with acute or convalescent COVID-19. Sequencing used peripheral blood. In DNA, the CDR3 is TGTGCCAGCAGTTACTCGAGTATCTACGAGCAGTACGTC. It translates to CASSYSSIYEQYV.